This T cell receptor (beta chain) was sequenced in a study of blood T cell repertoires in COVID-19. Turning to the study itself: The United States, Italy and Spain were the sources of the acute and convalescent COVID-19 samples. PBMCs, B-cell-depleted T cells, or T cells provided the cDNA or gDNA that made up the material.

Authors' data handling: Estimated nucleated cell counts came from reference gene primer amplification. Generated by immunoSEQ multiplex PCR, the TCRdb table keeps only in-frame clones and is missing some. The DNA was the basis for D and trimming; V, J and clone size are from that table. This sample has about 61,000 clones, with over 75% found just once. Losses at the gene ends were 5 bases for V and 3 bases for J; bases not matched to a gene: 12. CDR3 length: 17 residues. Germline V CDR1 and CDR2: SGHTA, FQGTGA. The rearrangement uses TRBV7-3 and TRBJ2-1; 8 nucleotides match TRBD1. The receptor was derived from an elderly man with active or convalescent COVID-19. Specimen: peripheral blood. The CDR3 nucleotides read TGTGCCAGCAGCCCGACACCTGGACAGGGAAACTACAATGAGCAGTTCTTC. Amino acid sequence: CASSPTPGQGNYNEQFF.